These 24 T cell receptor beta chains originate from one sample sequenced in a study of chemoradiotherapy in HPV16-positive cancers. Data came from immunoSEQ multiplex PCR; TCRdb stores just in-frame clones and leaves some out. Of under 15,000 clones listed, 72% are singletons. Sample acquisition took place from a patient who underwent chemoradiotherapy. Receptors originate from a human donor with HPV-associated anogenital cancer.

The CDR3 sequence: CASSSTIPSGAIEKLFF. The CDR3 DNA is TGTGCCAGCAGTTCCACAATTCCCTCAGGGGCTATCGAAAAACTGTTTTTT. The chain carries TRBV28 and TRBJ1-4, with D maybe TRBD1 (6 bases). This CDR3 is built from 17 residues. The germline V gene has CDR1 MDHEN and CDR2 SYDVKM. The V end was cut by 4 bases, the J end by 8 bases, with 23 bases between.

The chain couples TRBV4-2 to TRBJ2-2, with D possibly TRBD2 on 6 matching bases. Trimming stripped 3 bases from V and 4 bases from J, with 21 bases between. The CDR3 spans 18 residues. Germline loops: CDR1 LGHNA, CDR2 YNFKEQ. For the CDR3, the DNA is TGTGCCAGCAGCCATCCCCTAGAGGGCGGGATAGGCACCGGGGAGCTGTTTTTT. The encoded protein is CASSHPLEGGIGTGELFF.

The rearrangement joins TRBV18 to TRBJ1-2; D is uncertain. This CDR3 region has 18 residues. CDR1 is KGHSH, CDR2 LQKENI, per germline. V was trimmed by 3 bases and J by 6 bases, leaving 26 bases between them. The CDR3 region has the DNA TGTGCCAGCTCACCCTTGGGGTATAGGTCAAACGATGGCGATGGCTACACCTTC. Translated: CASSPLGYRSNDGDGYTF.

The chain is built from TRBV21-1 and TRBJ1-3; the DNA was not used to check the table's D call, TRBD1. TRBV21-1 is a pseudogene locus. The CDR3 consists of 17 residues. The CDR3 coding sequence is TGTGCCAGCAGCAAAGGTAGTACGGCAGGGGGCCGAAACACCATATATTTT. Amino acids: CASSKGSTAGGRNTIYF.

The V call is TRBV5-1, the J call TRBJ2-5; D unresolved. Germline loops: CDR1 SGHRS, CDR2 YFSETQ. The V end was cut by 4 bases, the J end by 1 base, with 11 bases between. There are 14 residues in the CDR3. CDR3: CASSEFGIQETQYF. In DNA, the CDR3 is TGCGCCAGCAGCGAGTTTGGCATCCAAGAGACCCAGTACTTC. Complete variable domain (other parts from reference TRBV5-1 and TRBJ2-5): KAGVTQTPRYLIKTRGQQVTLSCSPISGHRSVSWYQQTPGQGLQFLFEYFSETQRNKGNFPGRFSGRQFSNSRSEMNVSTLELGDSALYLCASSEFGIQETQYFGPGTRLLVL.

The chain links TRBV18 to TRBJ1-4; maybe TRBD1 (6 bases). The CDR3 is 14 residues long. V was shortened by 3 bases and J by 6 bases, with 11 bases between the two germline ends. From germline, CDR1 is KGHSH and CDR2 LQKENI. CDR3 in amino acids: CASSPTGFDEKLFF. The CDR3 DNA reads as TGTGCCAGCTCACCTACAGGGTTTGATGAAAAACTGTTTTTT.

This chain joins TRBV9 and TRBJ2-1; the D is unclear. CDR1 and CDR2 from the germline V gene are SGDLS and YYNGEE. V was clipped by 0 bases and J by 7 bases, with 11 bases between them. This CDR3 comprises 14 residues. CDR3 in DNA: TGTGCCAGCAGCGTAGAGGCCGGGCCTAATGAGCAGTTCTTC. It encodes CASSVEAGPNEQFF. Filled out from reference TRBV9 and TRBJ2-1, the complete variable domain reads DSGVTQTPKHLITATGQRVTLRCSPRSGDLSVYWYQQSLDQGLQFLIQYYNGEERAKGNILERFSAQQFPDLHSELNLSSLELGDSALYFCASSVEAGPNEQFFGPGTRLTVL.

CDR3 loop: CASSDRTNYGYTF. CDR3 DNA: TGTGCCAGCAGCGACCGAACTAACTATGGCTACACCTTC. V and J are TRBV11-1 and TRBJ1-2; no clear D. The CDR3 has 13 amino acids. V was cut by 5 bases and J by 0 bases, with 7 bases left in between. The germline CDR1 and CDR2 sequences are SGHAT and FQDESV (reference sequence). The full variable domain, its missing parts supplied by reference TRBV11-1 and TRBJ1-2, is EAEVAQSPRYKITEKSQAVAFWCDPISGHATLYWYRQILGQGPELLVQFQDESVVDDSQLPKDRFSAERLKGVDSTLKIQPAELGDSAMYLCASSDRTNYGYTFGSGTRLTVV.

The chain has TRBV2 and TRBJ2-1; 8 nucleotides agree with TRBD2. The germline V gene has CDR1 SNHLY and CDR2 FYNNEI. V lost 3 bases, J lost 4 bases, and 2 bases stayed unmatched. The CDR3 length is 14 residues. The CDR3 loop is CASSDSGGYNEQFF. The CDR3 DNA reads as TGTGCCAGCAGTGACTCGGGGGGGTACAATGAGCAGTTCTTC.

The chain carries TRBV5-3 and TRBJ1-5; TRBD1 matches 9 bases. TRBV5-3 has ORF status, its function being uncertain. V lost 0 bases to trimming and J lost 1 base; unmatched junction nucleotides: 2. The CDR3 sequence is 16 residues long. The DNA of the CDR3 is TGTGCCAGAAGCTTGGGACAGGGGGGGAGCAATCAGCCCCAGCATTTT. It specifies CARSLGQGGSNQPQHF.

The CDR3 sequence: CASSPTGNYGYTF. The CDR3 DNA reads TGTGCCAGCAGCCCGACAGGGAACTATGGCTACACCTTC. The chain couples TRBV6-5 to TRBJ1-2; 7 bases are shared with TRBD1. V was clipped by 6 bases and J by 2 bases; unmatched bases: 3. The germline V gene encodes CDR1 MNHEY and CDR2 SVGAGI. This CDR3 has 13 amino acids.

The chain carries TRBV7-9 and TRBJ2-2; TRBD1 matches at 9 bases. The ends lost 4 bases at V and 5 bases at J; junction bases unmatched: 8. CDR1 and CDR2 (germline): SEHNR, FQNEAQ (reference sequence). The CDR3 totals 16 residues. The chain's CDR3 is CASSSPGQGWTGELFF. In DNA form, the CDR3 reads TGTGCCAGCAGCTCACCGGGACAGGGATGGACCGGGGAGCTGTTTTTT.

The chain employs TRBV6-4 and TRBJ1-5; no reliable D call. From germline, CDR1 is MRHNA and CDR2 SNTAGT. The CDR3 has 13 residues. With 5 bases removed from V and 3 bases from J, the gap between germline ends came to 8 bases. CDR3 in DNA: TGTGCCAGCAGTCCAGTAGTCAATCAGCCCCAGCATTTT. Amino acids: CASSPVVNQPQHF.

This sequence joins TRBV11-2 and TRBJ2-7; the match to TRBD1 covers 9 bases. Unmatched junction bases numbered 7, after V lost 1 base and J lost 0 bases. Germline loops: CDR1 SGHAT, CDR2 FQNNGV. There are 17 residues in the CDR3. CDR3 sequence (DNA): TGTGCCAGCAGCTTAGCTCGCGGACAGGGGTACTCCTACGAGCAGTACTTC. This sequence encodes CASSLARGQGYSYEQYF. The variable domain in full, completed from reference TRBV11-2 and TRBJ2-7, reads EAGVAQSPRYKIIEKRQSVAFWCNPISGHATLYWYQQILGQGPKLLIQFQNNGVVDDSQLPKDRFSAERLKGVDSTLKIQPAKLEDSAVYLCASSLARGQGYSYEQYFGPGTRLTVT.

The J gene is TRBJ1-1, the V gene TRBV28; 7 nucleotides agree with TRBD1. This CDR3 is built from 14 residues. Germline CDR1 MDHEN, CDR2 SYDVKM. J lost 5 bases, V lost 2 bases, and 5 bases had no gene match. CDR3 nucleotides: TGTGCCAGCAGTTTACCGACGGACAGGACTGAAGCTTTCTTT. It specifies CASSLPTDRTEAFF.

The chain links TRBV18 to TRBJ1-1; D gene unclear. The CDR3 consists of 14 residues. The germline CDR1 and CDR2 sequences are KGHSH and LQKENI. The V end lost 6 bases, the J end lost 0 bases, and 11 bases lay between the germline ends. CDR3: CASSRDTMNTEAFF. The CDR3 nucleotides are TGTGCCAGCTCCCGAGACACCATGAACACTGAAGCTTTCTTT.

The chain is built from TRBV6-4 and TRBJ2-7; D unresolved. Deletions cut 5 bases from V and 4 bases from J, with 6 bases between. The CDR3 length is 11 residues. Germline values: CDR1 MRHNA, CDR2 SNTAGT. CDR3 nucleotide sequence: TGTGCCAGCAGTCAGGATTACGAGCAGTACTTC. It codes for CASSQDYEQYF.

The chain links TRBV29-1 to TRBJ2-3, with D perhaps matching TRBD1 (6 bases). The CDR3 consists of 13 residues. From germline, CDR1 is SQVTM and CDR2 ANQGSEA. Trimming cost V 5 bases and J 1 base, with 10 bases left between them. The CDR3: CSVQRQGTDTQYF. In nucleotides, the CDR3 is TGCAGCGTTCAACGACAGGGCACAGATACGCAGTATTTT.

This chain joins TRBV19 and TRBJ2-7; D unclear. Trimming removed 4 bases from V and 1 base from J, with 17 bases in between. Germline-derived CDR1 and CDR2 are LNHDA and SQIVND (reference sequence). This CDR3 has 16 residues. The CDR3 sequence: CASSKGSVVRSYEQYF. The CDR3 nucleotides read TGTGCCAGTAGTAAGGGCAGTGTAGTCAGATCCTACGAGCAGTACTTC.

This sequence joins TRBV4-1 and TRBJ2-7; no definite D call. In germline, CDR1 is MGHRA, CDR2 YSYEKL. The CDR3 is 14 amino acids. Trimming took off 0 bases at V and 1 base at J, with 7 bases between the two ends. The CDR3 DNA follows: TGCGCCAGCAGCCAAGAAGAACCATCCTACGAGCAGTACTTC. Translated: CASSQEEPSYEQYF.

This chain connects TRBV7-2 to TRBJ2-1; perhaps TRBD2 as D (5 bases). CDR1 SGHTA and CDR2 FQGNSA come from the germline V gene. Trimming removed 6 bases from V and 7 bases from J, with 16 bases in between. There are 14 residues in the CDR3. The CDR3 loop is CASSTQRSHNEQFF. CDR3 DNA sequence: TGTGCCAGCAGTACCCAGCGGAGCCATAATGAGCAGTTCTTC. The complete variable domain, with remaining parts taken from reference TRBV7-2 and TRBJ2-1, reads GAGVSQSPSNKVTEKGKDVELRCDPISGHTALYWYRQSLGQGLEFLIYFQGNSAPDKSGLPSDRFSAERTGGSVSTLTIQRTQQEDSAVYLCASSTQRSHNEQFFGPGTRLTVL.

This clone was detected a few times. The CDR3 region is CASSIVTGAGGSQPQHF. CDR3 coding DNA: TGTGCCAGTAGTATTGTAACCGGAGCTGGGGGAAGTCAGCCCCAGCATTTT. This chain links TRBV19 with TRBJ1-5; a weak D match, TRBD1 (5 bases). This CDR3 is 17 amino acids long. V was pared by 3 bases and J by 6 bases, with 21 bases between. In germline, CDR1 is LNHDA, CDR2 SQIVND (reference sequence).

The CDR3 is CASRQTSGNYNEQFF. DNA for the CDR3: TGCGCCAGCAGACAAACTAGCGGTAACTACAATGAGCAGTTCTTC. V gene TRBV4-1 combines with J gene TRBJ2-1, with 8 bases aligning to TRBD2. Unmatched junction bases numbered 7, after V lost 6 bases and J lost 3 bases. The CDR3 runs 15 residues. Germline-derived CDR1 and CDR2 are MGHRA and YSYEKL.

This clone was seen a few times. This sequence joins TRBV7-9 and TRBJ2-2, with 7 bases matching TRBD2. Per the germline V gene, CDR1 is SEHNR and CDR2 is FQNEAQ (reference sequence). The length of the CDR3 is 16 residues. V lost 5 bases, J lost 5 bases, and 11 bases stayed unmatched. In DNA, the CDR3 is TGTGCCAGCAGCCCGGAGTTATGGGGAGGGACCGGGGAGCTGTTTTTT. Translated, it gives CASSPELWGGTGELFF.